The 2 T cell receptor beta chains below all came from one sample that was sequenced in a study of blood T cell repertoires in COVID-19. The method was immunoSEQ multiplex PCR; TCRdb's version includes in-frame clones alone and lacks a portion of them. Seen here are about 150,000 clones, roughly 84% observed once, and the top ten hold approximately 0.6%. The sequenced sample was peripheral blood. The receptors stem from a man in his sixties with COVID-19, enrolled during active disease.

Worth noting for this clone: The junction and the germline gene differ at one end; a read error may be behind it. The V call is TRBV13, the J call TRBJ2-7, with 11 bases lining up with TRBD2. CDR1 and CDR2 (germline): PRHDT, FYEKMQ (reference sequence). The CDR3 contains 15 residues. Written as DNA, the CDR3 is TGTGCCAGCAGGTTAGCGGGGGGGCCCCGTTCGGAGCAGTACTTC. Protein sequence: CASRLAGGPRSEQYF. Filled out from reference TRBV13 and TRBJ2-7, the complete variable domain reads AAGVIQSPRHLIKEKRETATLKCYPIPRHDTVYWYQQGPGQDPQFLISFYEKMQSDKGSIPDRFSAQQFSDYHSELNMSSLELGDSALYFCASRLAGGPRSEQYFGPGTRLTVT.

The CDR3 region is CASRRSGSSGNTIYF. DNA for the CDR3: TGTGCCAGCAGGAGGTCCGGGAGCTCTGGAAACACCATATATTTT. This chain links TRBV28 with TRBJ1-3; no clear D. The ends were cut back, 6 bases at V and 0 bases at J, with 12 bases in the middle. Germline values: CDR1 MDHEN, CDR2 SYDVKM. The CDR3 is 15 amino acids. The whole variable domain, remainder taken from reference TRBV28 and TRBJ1-3, is DVKVTQSSRYLVKRTGEKVFLECVQDMDHENMFWYRQDPGLGLRLIYFSYDVKMKEKGDIPEGYSVSREKKERFSLILESASTNQTSMYLCASRRSGSSGNTIYFGEGSWLTVV.